The 21 T cell receptor beta chains presented below share a single source sample, sequenced in a study of OX40 agonist ivuxolimab in advanced cancers. Here immunoSEQ multiplex PCR was the method, and the copy in TCRdb shows in-frame clones only, minus some. The sample has tens of thousands of clones, around four fifths seen once. The sequencing used CD4+ or CD8+ T cells sorted from blood, collected in a trial of the OX40 agonist ivuxolimab. The receptors shown here come from an adult with an advanced solid tumor such as melanoma, head and neck, liver or kidney cancer.

For this clone: This CDR3 is also generated by other DNA sequences in the sample. This chain joins TRBV7-3 and TRBJ2-3; D remains unclear. CDR1 is SGHTA, CDR2 FQGTGA, per germline. The V and J ends lost 2 bases and 3 bases respectively, with 12 bases between them. The CDR3 is made up of 15 amino acids. The CDR3 spells CASSLLSAPTDTQYF. DNA of the CDR3: TGTGCCAGCAGCTTACTCTCAGCGCCGACAGATACGCAGTATTTT.

The chain uses TRBV19 and TRBJ1-6; D is ambiguous. Germline CDR1 reads LNHDA; CDR2 reads SQIVND (reference sequence). The CDR3 is 15 residues long. V was clipped by 7 bases and J by 2 bases, with 12 bases between them. The CDR3 DNA reads as TGTGCCAGTAATCCGTCCGGGACCTATAATTCACCCCTCCACTTT. Residues: CASNPSGTYNSPLHF.

The chain uses TRBV11-2 and TRBJ1-1; D is uncertain. Per germline, CDR1 SGHAT and CDR2 FQNNGV. Trimming took off 3 bases at V and 5 bases at J, with 4 bases between the two ends. The CDR3 totals 11 residues. This CDR3 reads CASSLMTEAFF. The CDR3 bases are TGTGCCAGCAGCTTGATGACTGAAGCTTTCTTT.

V is TRBV29-1 and J is TRBJ2-7; D perhaps matches TRBD1 (6 bases). This CDR3 has 12 residues. V was shortened by 8 bases and J by 0 bases, with 11 bases between the two germline ends. CDR1 is SQVTM, CDR2 ANQGSEA, per germline. The CDR3 DNA reads TGCAGCCTAAGGACAGCCTCCTACGAGCAGTACTTC. Translated, it gives CSLRTASYEQYF.

The V and J genes are TRBV5-1 and TRBJ2-7; 8 bases match TRBD1. Germline assignment: CDR1 SGHRS and CDR2 YFSETQ. V dropped 5 bases and J dropped 5; count of bases not matched to a gene: 6. This CDR3 has 13 residues. The CDR3, as DNA: TGCGCCAGCAGGGTGGCAGGGGGCGACGAGCAGTACTTC. It codes for CASRVAGGDEQYF.

The rearrangement uses TRBV9 and TRBJ2-1; 10 bases map to TRBD2. The V segment lost 3 bases and the J segment 1 base; nucleotides outside the gene matches: 1. This CDR3 region has 15 residues. Germline CDR1 SGDLS, CDR2 YYNGEE. CDR3 amino acids: CASSATSGSYNEQFF. Here the CDR3 DNA reads TGTGCCAGCAGCGCGACTAGCGGGTCCTACAATGAGCAGTTCTTC.

V usage is TRBV6-1 and J usage is TRBJ2-7; 9 bases line up with TRBD1. Germline V lookup: CDR1 MNHNS, CDR2 SASEGT. The CDR3 totals 15 residues. The junction had 10 bases not matched to a gene; V was cut back by 5 bases and J by 5 bases. Written as DNA, the CDR3 is TGTGCCAGCAGTAGTTCGGGACAGGGAGGGAACGAGCAGTACTTC. The encoded protein is CASSSSGQGGNEQYF.

This rearrangement joins TRBV6-1 to TRBJ1-2, with 8 bases fitting TRBD1. V shed 6 bases and J 8 bases; nucleotides not matched to a gene: 8. CDR1 is MNHNS and CDR2 is SASEGT in the germline V gene. CDR3 length equals 13 residues. CDR3 protein: CASRTGVLGGYTF. Here the CDR3 DNA reads TGTGCCAGCAGGACAGGGGTTTTGGGAGGCTACACCTTC.

The rearrangement links TRBV7-2 to TRBJ1-2; perhaps TRBD1 as D (5 bases). This CDR3 has 11 residues. CDR1 and CDR2 from the germline V gene are SGHTA and FQGNSA. V lost 5 bases and J 7 bases, leaving 8 bases between the germline ends. CDR3: CASSVGGGYTF. Here the CDR3 DNA reads TGTGCCAGCAGCGTGGGGGGTGGCTACACCTTC.

The chain recombines TRBV7-2 with TRBJ2-3, with TRBD2 identical over 11 bases. Germline CDR1 SGHTA, CDR2 FQGNSA. The CDR3 consists of 16 residues. V lost 5 bases and J lost 0; bases outside the gene matches: 4. The CDR3 protein is CASSPTSGASTDTQYF. CDR3 bases: TGTGCCAGCAGCCCGACTAGCGGGGCTAGCACAGATACGCAGTATTTT.

The rearrangement links TRBV7-9 to TRBJ1-1; D perhaps matches TRBD1 (6 bases). The CDR3 runs 13 residues. The germline V and J ends were trimmed by 2 bases and 5 bases, with 9 bases remaining between them. The V gene's germline CDR1 is SEHNR and CDR2 FQNEAQ (reference sequence). The CDR3 DNA is TGTGCCAGCAGCTTACAGGGGAGAACTGAAGCTTTCTTT. This codes for CASSLQGRTEAFF.

This clone was found once. The rearrangement uses TRBV6-1 and TRBJ1-5, with 8 bases identical to TRBD1. This CDR3 is 15 amino acids long. The V segment lost 6 bases and the J segment 5 bases; nucleotides outside the gene matches: 9. The germline V gene encodes CDR1 MNHNS and CDR2 SASEGT. CDR3 DNA: TGTGCCAGCAGCTCTACTCAGGGGGCGGATCAGCCCCAGCATTTT. Its translation: CASSSTQGADQPQHF.

The chain couples TRBV5-6 to TRBJ1-6, with D unclear. CDR1 SGHDT and CDR2 YYEEEE come from the germline V gene. Trimming took 5 bases from V and 4 from J, leaving 13 bases between them. This CDR3 region has 15 residues. Here the CDR3 DNA reads TGTGCCAGCAGGTCCGGTGGCAGTTATAATTCACCCCTCCACTTT. Translating gives CASRSGGSYNSPLHF.

The V and J genes are TRBV6-1 and TRBJ1-1; tentatively, D is TRBD1 (6 bases). Germline assignment: CDR1 MNHNS and CDR2 SASEGT. The CDR3 covers 15 residues. V shed 6 bases and J shed 7 bases, with 21 bases lying between them. CDR3 amino acids: CASRAGEGGRIEAFF. In DNA form, the CDR3 reads TGTGCCAGCAGGGCCGGGGAAGGGGGTCGTATTGAAGCTTTCTTT.

This chain joins TRBV29-1 and TRBJ1-2; TRBD1 agrees at 9 bases. After removal of 8 bases from V and 0 bases from J, the junction contained 7 bases not matched to a gene. Germline V gene sequence: CDR1 SQVTM, CDR2 ANQGSEA. The CDR3 contains 14 residues. As DNA, the CDR3 is TGCAGCTACGGTGGGACAGGGACTAACTATGGCTACACCTTC. Translated, it gives CSYGGTGTNYGYTF.

This clone has more than one count but fewer than ten. The V gene is TRBV9, the J gene TRBJ1-5; tentatively, D is TRBD1 (5 bases). Germline V gene sequence: CDR1 SGDLS, CDR2 YYNGEE. The CDR3 has 16 residues. Between the trimmed V and J ends, which lost 3 bases and 0 bases, there was a span of 13 bases. DNA for the CDR3: TGTGCCAGCAGCGCCTCAGGGCCGAATAGCAATCAGCCCCAGCATTTT. Its protein is CASSASGPNSNQPQHF.

This clone has just a few counts. The V gene is TRBV28, the J gene TRBJ1-1; D gene ambiguous. Germline CDR1 reads MDHEN; CDR2 reads SYDVKM. The CDR3 sequence is 14 residues long. The ends were cut back, 4 bases at V and 3 bases at J, with 12 bases in the middle. The CDR3 loop reads CASSSPSVDTEAFF. The CDR3 region has the DNA TGTGCCAGCAGTTCCCCTAGCGTGGACACTGAAGCTTTCTTT. Drawing the rest from reference TRBV28 and TRBJ1-1, the complete variable domain is DVKVTQSSRYLVKRTGEKVFLECVQDMDHENMFWYRQDPGLGLRLIYFSYDVKMKEKGDIPEGYSVSREKKERFSLILESASTNQTSMYLCASSSPSVDTEAFFGQGTRLTVV.

V usage is TRBV4-2 and J usage is TRBJ2-1, with TRBD2 identical over 8 bases. The CDR3 is 19 amino acids. V lost 0 bases to trimming and J lost 0 bases; unmatched junction nucleotides: 10. The V gene's germline CDR1 is LGHNA and CDR2 YNFKEQ. The CDR3 spells CASSQDPPGGRGSYNEQFF. The CDR3 region has the DNA TGTGCCAGCAGCCAAGATCCACCGGGGGGGAGGGGCTCCTACAATGAGCAGTTCTTC.

The chain uses TRBV5-8 and TRBJ1-5; D may be TRBD1 (6 bases). V was cut by 3 bases and J by 7 bases, with 14 bases left in between. The CDR3 is 14 residues long. Germline CDR1 reads SGHTS; CDR2 reads YDEGEE. CDR3 DNA sequence: TGTGCCAGCAGCTCGCGACAGGTGGACCAGCCCCAGCATTTT. Translation: CASSSRQVDQPQHF.

The J gene is TRBJ1-5, the V gene TRBV19; a possible D gene is TRBD1 (6 bases). The CDR3 totals 14 residues. The V end was cut by 7 bases, the J end by 4 bases, with 14 bases between. In germline, CDR1 is LNHDA, CDR2 SQIVND (reference sequence). CDR3 residues: CASTNRANNQPQHF. The CDR3 nucleotides read TGTGCCAGTACTAACAGGGCTAATAATCAGCCCCAGCATTTT. The whole variable domain, remainder taken from reference TRBV19 and TRBJ1-5, is DGGITQSPKYLFRKEGQNVTLSCEQNLNHDAMYWYRQDPGQGLRLIYYSQIVNDFQKGDIAEGYSVSREKKESFPLTVTSAQKNPTAFYLCASTNRANNQPQHFGDGTRLSIL.

As regards this clone: Different DNA sequences within this sample yield the same CDR3. The chain carries TRBV9 and TRBJ2-2, with D perhaps TRBD1 (5 bases). Trimming stripped 4 bases from V and 4 bases from J, with 8 bases between. The CDR3 runs to 13 residues. Germline loops: CDR1 SGDLS, CDR2 YYNGEE. The CDR3 nucleotides are TGTGCCAGCAGCAGTAGGGGCACCGGGGAGCTGTTTTTT. Translated: CASSSRGTGELFF. Variable domain in full (rest from reference TRBV9 and TRBJ2-2): DSGVTQTPKHLITATGQRVTLRCSPRSGDLSVYWYQQSLDQGLQFLIQYYNGEERAKGNILERFSAQQFPDLHSELNLSSLELGDSALYFCASSSRGTGELFFGEGSRLTVL.